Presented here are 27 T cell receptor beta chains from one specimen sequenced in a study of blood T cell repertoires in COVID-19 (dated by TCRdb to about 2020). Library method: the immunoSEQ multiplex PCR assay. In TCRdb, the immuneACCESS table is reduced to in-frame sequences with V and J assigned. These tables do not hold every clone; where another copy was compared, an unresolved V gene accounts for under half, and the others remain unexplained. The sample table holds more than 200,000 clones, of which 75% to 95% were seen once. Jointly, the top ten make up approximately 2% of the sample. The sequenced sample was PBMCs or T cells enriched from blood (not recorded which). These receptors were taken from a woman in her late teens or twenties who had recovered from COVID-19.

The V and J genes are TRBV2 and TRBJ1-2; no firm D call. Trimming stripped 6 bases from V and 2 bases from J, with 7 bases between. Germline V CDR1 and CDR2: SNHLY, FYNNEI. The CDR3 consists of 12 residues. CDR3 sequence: CASSRQNYGYTF. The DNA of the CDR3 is TGTGCCAGCAGCAGACAAAACTATGGCTACACCTTC.

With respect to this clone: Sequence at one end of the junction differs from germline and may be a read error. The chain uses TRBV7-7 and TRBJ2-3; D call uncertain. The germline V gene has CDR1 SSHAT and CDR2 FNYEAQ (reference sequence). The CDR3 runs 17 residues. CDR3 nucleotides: TGTGCTAGCAGCCCTCTTATGAGCGCGACGAGCACAGATACGCAGTATTTT. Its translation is CASSPLMSATSTDTQYF.

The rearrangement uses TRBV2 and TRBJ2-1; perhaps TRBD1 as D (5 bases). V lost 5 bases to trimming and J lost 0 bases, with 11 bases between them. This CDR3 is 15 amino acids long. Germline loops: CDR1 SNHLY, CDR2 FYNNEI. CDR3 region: CASSIGHSSYNEQFF. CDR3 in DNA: TGTGCCAGCAGTATAGGACACAGCTCCTACAATGAGCAGTTCTTC. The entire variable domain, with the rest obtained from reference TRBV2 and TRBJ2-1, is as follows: EPEVTQTPSHQVTQMGQEVILRCVPISNHLYFYWYRQILGQKVEFLVSFYNNEISEKSEIFDDQFSVERPDGSNFTLKIRSTKLEDSAMYFCASSIGHSSYNEQFFGPGTRLTVL.

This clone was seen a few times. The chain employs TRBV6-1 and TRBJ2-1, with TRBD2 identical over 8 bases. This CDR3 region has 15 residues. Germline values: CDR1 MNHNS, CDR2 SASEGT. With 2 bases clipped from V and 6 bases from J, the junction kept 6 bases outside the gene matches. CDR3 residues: CASSEMGGGPNEQFF. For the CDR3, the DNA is TGTGCCAGCAGTGAAATGGGCGGGGGGCCCAATGAGCAGTTCTTC.

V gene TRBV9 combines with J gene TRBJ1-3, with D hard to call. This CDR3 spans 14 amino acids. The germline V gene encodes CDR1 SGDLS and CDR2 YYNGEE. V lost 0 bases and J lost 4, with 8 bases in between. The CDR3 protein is CASSVEWQGNTIYF. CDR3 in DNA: TGTGCCAGCAGCGTAGAGTGGCAGGGAAACACCATATATTTT.

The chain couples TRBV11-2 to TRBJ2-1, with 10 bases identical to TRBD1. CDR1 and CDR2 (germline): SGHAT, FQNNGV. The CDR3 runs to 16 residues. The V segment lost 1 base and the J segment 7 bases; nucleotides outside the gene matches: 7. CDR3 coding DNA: TGTGCCAGCAGCTTAGGATCGGGACAGGGGATTAATGAGCAGTTCTTC. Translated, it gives CASSLGSGQGINEQFF.

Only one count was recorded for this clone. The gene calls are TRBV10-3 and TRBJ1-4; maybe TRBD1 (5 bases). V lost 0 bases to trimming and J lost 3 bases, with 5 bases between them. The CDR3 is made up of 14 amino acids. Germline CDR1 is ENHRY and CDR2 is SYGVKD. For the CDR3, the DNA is TGTGCCATCAGTGAGTCGACAGCTAATGAAAAACTGTTTTTT. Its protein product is CAISESTANEKLFF.

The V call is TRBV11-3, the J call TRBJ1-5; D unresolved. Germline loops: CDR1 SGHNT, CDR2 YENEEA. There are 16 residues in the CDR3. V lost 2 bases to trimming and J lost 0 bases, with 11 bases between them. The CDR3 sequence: CASSLSDGNSNQPQHF. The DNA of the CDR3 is TGTGCCAGCAGCTTATCCGACGGGAATAGCAATCAGCCCCAGCATTTT.

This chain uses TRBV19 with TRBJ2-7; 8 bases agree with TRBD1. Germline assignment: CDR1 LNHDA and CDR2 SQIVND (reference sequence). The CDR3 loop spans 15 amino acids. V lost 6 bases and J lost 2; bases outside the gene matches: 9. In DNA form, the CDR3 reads TGTGCCAGTAGGACGCGGGACAGGATCACCTACGAGCAGTACTTC. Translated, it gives CASRTRDRITYEQYF.

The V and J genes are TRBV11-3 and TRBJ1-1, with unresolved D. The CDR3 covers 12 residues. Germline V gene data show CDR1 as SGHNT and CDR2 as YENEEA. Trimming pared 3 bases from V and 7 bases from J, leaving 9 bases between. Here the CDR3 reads CASSFYRGEAFF. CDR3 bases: TGTGCCAGCAGCTTCTATCGGGGTGAAGCTTTCTTT.

CDR3 amino acids: CASSPFWGRADEQFF. CDR3 DNA: TGTGCCAGCAGCCCCTTTTGGGGGAGGGCCGATGAGCAGTTCTTC. The genes are TRBV3-1 (or the pseudogene TRBV3-2) and TRBJ2-1; TRBD2 agrees at 7 bases. The CDR3 spans 15 residues. From germline, CDR1 is LGHDT and CDR2 YNNKEL (reference sequence). Trimming at V came to 4 bases and at J to 8 bases, leaving 11 bases not matched to a gene.

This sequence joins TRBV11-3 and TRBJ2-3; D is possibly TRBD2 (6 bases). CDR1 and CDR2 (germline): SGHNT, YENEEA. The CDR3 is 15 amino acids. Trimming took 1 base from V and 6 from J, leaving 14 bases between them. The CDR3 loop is CASSLGPAAGDTQYF. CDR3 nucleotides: TGTGCCAGCAGCTTAGGCCCTGCCGCGGGGGATACGCAGTATTTT.

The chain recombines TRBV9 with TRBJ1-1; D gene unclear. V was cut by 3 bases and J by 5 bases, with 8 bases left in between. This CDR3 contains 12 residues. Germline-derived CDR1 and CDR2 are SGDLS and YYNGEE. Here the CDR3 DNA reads TGTGCCAGCAGCGGAAGAGGAACTGAAGCTTTCTTT. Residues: CASSGRGTEAFF.

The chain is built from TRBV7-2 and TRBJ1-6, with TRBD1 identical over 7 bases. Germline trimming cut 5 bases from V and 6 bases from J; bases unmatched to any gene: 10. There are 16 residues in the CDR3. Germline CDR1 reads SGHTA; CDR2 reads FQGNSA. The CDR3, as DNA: TGTGCCAGCAGCCCAGGGGGACGACTTTCTAATTCACCCCTCCACTTT. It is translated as CASSPGGRLSNSPLHF.

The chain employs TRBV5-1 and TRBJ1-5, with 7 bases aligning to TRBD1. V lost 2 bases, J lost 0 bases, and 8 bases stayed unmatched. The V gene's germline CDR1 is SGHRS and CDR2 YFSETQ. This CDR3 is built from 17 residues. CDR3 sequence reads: CASSLTTGPYSNQPQHF. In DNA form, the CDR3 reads TGCGCCAGCAGCTTAACGACAGGGCCTTATAGCAATCAGCCCCAGCATTTT.

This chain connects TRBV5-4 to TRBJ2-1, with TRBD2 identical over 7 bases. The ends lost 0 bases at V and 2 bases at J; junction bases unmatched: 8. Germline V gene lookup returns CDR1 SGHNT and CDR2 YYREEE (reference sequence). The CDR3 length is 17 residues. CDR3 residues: CASSLASGSSAYNEQFF. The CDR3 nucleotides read TGTGCCAGCAGCTTGGCTAGCGGCAGTTCTGCCTACAATGAGCAGTTCTTC.

CDR3 loop: CASSLVPGLGNNSPLHF. CDR3 sequence (DNA): TGTGCCAGCAGCTTAGTGCCGGGGTTGGGTAATAATTCACCCCTCCACTTT. The V call is TRBV11-2, the J call TRBJ1-6; D gene unclear. V lost 1 base and J 5 bases, leaving 15 bases between the germline ends. Germline V gene sequence: CDR1 SGHAT, CDR2 FQNNGV. This CDR3 has 17 amino acids.

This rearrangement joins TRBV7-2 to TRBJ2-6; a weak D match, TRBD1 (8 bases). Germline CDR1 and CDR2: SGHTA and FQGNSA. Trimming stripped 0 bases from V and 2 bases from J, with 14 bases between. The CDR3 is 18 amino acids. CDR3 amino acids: CASSLAFTGGAGANVLTF. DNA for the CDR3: TGTGCCAGCAGCTTAGCTTTTACAGGGGGGGCTGGGGCCAACGTCCTGACTTTC.

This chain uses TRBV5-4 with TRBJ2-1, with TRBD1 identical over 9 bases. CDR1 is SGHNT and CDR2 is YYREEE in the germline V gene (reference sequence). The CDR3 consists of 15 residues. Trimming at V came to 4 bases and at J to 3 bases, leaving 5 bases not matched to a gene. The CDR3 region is CASSIQTGGYNEQFF. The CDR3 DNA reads TGTGCCAGCAGCATACAGACAGGGGGCTACAATGAGCAGTTCTTC. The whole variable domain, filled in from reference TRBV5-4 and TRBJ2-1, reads ETGVTQSPTHLIKTRGQQVTLRCSSQSGHNTVSWYQQALGQGPQFIFQYYREEENGRGNFPPRFSGLQFPNYSSELNVNALELDDSALYLCASSIQTGGYNEQFFGPGTRLTVL.

CDR3 protein: CATRLKSPRAASIGDGYTF. The CDR3 nucleotides are TGTGCCACCCGTCTTAAGTCTCCCCGGGCAGCTAGTATCGGGGATGGCTACACCTTC. This chain joins TRBV24-1 and TRBJ1-2; D is undetermined. CDR1 is KGHDR, CDR2 SFDVKD, per germline. V dropped 9 bases and J dropped 6 bases, with 34 bases sitting between them. The CDR3 contains 19 residues.

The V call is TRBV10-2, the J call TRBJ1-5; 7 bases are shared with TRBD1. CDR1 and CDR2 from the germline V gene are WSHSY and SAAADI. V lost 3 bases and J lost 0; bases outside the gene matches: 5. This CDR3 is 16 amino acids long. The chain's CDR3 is CASSDAGTDSNQPQHF. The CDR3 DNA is TGCGCCAGCAGTGACGCCGGGACAGATAGCAATCAGCCCCAGCATTTT.

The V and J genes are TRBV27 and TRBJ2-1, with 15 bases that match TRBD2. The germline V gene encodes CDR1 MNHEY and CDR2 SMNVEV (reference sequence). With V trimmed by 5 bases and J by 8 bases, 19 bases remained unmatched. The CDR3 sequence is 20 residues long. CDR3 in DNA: TGTGCCAGCAGTCGAAAAACTACGACCGTCGGGACTAGCGGGGGGCATGAGCAGTTCTTC. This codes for CASSRKTTTVGTSGGHEQFF.

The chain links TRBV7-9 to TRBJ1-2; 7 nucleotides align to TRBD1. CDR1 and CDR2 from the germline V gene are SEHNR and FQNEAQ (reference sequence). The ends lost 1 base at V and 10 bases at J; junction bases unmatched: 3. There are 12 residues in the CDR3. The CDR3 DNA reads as TGTGCCAGCAGCTTAGGGGGGACAGTCTACACCTTC. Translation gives CASSLGGTVYTF.

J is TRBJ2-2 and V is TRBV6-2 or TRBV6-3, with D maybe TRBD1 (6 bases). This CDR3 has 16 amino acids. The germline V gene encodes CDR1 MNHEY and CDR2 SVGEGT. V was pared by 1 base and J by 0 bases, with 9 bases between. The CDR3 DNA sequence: TGTGCCAGCAGTTACTGGGACACCCCGAACACCGGGGAGCTGTTTTTT. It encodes CASSYWDTPNTGELFF.

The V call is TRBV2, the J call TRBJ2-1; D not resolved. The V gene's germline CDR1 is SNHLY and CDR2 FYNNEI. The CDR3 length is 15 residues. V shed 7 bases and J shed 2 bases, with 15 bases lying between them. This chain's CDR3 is CASKSVPNTYNEQFF. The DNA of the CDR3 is TGTGCCAGCAAATCCGTTCCTAATACCTACAATGAGCAGTTCTTC.

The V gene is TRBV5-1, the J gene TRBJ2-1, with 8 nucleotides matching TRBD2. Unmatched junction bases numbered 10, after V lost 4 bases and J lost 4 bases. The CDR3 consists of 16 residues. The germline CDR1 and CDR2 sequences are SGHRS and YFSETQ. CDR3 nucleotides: TGCGCCAGCAGCCTTTCTGCGGGAGGCCTTTACAATGAGCAGTTCTTC. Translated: CASSLSAGGLYNEQFF. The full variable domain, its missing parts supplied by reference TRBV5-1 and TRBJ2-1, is KAGVTQTPRYLIKTRGQQVTLSCSPISGHRSVSWYQQTPGQGLQFLFEYFSETQRNKGNFPGRFSGRQFSNSRSEMNVSTLELGDSALYLCASSLSAGGLYNEQFFGPGTRLTVL.

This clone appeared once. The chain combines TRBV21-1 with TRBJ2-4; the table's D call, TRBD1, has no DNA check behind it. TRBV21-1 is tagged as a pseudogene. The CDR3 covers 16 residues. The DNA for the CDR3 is TGTGCCAGCAGCAACAGACAGTACCTAGCCAAAAACATTCAGTACTTC. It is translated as CASSNRQYLAKNIQYF.